This record looks at one TCR beta chain sequence and its context. The data were obtained in a study of blood T cell repertoires in COVID-19. In the study overall: The analysed material was cDNA or gDNA that came from T cells, B-cell-depleted T cells, or PBMCs.

The germline V gene encodes CDR1 LNHDA and CDR2 SQIVND (reference sequence). The CDR3 length is 15 residues. Unmatched junction bases numbered 3, after V lost 2 bases and J lost 0 bases. TCRdb's copy holds only in-frame clones and misses some; the assay was immunoSEQ multiplex PCR. The repertoire holds about 180,000 clones, with about 83% as singletons. Recruitment covered 20 to 25 US areas and drew participants whose ages spanned roughly 18 to 90 years. Participant-given clinical history determined each cohort assignment. Resolution of symptoms, clearance, or two negative PCRs was present in recovered Cohort 3 donors.

This sequence joins TRBV19 and TRBJ1-1; 7 bases map to TRBD1. This receptor was obtained from a woman in her thirties who had recovered from COVID-19. The sequenced material came from PBMCs or T cells enriched from blood (not recorded which). Here the CDR3 reads CASSITGELNTEAFF. The CDR3 DNA sequence: TGTGCCAGTAGTATAACAGGGGAATTGAACACTGAAGCTTTCTTT.